A single T cell receptor beta chain is shown here with its context. Antigen specificity is unknown. The data originate from a study of graft-versus-host responses after intestinal transplantation. Across the study: As for transplant type, recipients had multivisceral, liver-intestinal, or isolated intestinal grafts. All recipients got anti-thymocyte globulin induction, then tacrolimus and steroids for approximately 3 years. Study findings and constraints: Some patients had graft-donor T cell macrochimerism, and their allografts showed high graft-versus-host to host-versus-graft clonal ratios. Analysis identified GvH clones in recipient marrow, with some appearing first in ileum or blood.

This CDR3 is built from 17 residues. Germline lookup yields CDR1 MDHEN and CDR2 SYDVKM. The germline V and J ends were trimmed by 3 bases and 5 bases, with 22 bases remaining between them. Libraries were prepared by immunoSEQ multiplex PCR; TCRdb keeps only in-frame clonotypes and omits some of them. This sample yields about 78,000 clones, of which around 86% are seen a single time; less than 9.5% belongs to the top ten. The input for sequencing was unstimulated CD8+ T cells sorted from spleen or lymph node cells, taken before transplant. V usage is TRBV28 and J usage is TRBJ1-2, with a tentative D call TRBD1 (5 bases). The sequence was obtained from a human donor who was the organ donor for an intestinal transplant. CDR3 residues: CASSFRGGRVETYGYTF. The CDR3 DNA follows: TGTGCCAGCAGTTTTAGAGGTGGCAGGGTGGAGACTTATGGCTACACCTTC.